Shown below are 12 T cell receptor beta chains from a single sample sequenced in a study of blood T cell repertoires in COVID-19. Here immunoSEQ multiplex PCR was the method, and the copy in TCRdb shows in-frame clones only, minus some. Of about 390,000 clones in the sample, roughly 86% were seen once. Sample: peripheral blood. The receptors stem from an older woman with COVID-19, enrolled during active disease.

CDR3 in amino acids: CASSIVTGERNQPQHF. The CDR3 DNA sequence: TGTGCCAGTAGTATAGTAACAGGGGAAAGAAATCAGCCCCAGCATTTT. This rearrangement joins TRBV19 to TRBJ1-5, with TRBD1 identical over 7 bases. With V trimmed by 1 base and J by 4 bases, 7 bases remained unmatched. The length of the CDR3 is 16 residues. Germline CDR1 and CDR2: LNHDA and SQIVND (reference sequence).

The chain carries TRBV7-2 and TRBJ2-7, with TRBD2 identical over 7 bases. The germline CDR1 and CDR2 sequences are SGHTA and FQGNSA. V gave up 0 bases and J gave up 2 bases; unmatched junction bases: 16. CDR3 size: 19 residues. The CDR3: CASSLALVGLKNLPYEQYF. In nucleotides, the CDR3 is TGTGCCAGCAGCTTAGCGCTAGTGGGACTAAAAAACCTCCCCTACGAGCAGTACTTC.

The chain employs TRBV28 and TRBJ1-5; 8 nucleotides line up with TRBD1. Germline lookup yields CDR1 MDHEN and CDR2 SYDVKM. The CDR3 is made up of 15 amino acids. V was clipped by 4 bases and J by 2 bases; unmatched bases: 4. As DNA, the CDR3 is TGTGCCAGCAGTTCTCAGGGGGCCGGCAATCAGCCCCAGCATTTT. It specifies CASSSQGAGNQPQHF. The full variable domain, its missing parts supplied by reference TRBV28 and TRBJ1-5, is DVKVTQSSRYLVKRTGEKVFLECVQDMDHENMFWYRQDPGLGLRLIYFSYDVKMKEKGDIPEGYSVSREKKERFSLILESASTNQTSMYLCASSSQGAGNQPQHFGDGTRLSIL.

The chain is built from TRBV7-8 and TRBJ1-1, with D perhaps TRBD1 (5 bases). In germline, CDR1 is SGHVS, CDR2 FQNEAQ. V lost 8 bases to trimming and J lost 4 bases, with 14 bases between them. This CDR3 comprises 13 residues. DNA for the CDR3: TGTGCCAGCCGGGCTCAGGGCGGCACTGAAGCTTTCTTT. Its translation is CASRAQGGTEAFF.

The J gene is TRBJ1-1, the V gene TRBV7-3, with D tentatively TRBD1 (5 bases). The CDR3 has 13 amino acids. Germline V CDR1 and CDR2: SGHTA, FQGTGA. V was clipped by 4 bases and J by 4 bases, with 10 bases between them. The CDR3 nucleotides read TGTGCCAGCAGCTGGGGCAGGGCCACTGAAGCTTTCTTT. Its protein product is CASSWGRATEAFF.

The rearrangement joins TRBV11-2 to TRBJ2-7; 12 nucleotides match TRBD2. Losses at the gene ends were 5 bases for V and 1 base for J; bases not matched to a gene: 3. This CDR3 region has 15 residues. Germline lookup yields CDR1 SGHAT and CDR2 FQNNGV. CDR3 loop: CASSLAGGFSYEQYF. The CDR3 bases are TGTGCCAGCAGCCTAGCGGGGGGGTTTTCCTACGAGCAGTACTTC. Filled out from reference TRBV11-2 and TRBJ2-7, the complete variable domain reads EAGVAQSPRYKIIEKRQSVAFWCNPISGHATLYWYQQILGQGPKLLIQFQNNGVVDDSQLPKDRFSAERLKGVDSTLKIQPAKLEDSAVYLCASSLAGGFSYEQYFGPGTRLTVT.

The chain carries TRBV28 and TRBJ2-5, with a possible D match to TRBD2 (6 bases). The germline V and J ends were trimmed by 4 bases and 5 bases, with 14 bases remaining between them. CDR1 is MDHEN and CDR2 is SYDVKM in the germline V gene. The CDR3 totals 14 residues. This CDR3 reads CASSSPGEAETQYF. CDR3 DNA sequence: TGTGCCAGCAGTTCCCCCGGGGAGGCGGAGACCCAGTACTTC.

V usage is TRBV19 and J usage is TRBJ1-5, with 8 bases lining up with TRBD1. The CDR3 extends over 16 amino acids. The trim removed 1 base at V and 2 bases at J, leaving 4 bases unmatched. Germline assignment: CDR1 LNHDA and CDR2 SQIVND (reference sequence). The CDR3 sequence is CASSIGLGQGNQPQHF. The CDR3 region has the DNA TGTGCCAGTAGTATAGGCCTGGGACAGGGCAATCAGCCCCAGCATTTT.

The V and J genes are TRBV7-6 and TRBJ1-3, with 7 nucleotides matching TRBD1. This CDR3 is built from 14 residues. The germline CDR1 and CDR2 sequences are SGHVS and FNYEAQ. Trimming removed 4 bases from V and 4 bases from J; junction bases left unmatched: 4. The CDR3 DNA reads TGTGCCAGCAGCTACGGGACAGAAGGAAACACCATATATTTT. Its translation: CASSYGTEGNTIYF.

As DNA, the CDR3 is TGCGCCAGCAGCTCTGACAGCCCTTACTATGGCTACACCTTC. Residues: CASSSDSPYYGYTF. The genes are TRBV5-1 and TRBJ1-2; a weak D match, TRBD1 (5 bases). The CDR3 has 14 residues. The V gene lost 3 bases and the J gene lost 3 bases, with 12 bases spanning the gap. The germline gives CDR1 SGHRS, CDR2 YFSETQ. Full variable domain (outside the CDR3, taken from reference TRBV5-1 and TRBJ1-2): KAGVTQTPRYLIKTRGQQVTLSCSPISGHRSVSWYQQTPGQGLQFLFEYFSETQRNKGNFPGRFSGRQFSNSRSEMNVSTLELGDSALYLCASSSDSPYYGYTFGSGTRLTVV.

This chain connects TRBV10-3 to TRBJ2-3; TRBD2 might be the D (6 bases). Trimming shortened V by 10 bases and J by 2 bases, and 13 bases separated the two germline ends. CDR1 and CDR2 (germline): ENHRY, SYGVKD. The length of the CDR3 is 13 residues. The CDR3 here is CASREASTDTQYF. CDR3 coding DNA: TGTGCCAGCAGGGAGGCGTCCACAGATACGCAGTATTTT.

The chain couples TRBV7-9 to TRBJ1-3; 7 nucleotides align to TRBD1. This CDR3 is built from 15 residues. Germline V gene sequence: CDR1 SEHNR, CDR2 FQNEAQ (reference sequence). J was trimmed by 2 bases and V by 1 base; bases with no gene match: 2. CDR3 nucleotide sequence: TGTGCCAGCAGCTTAGTTGGGACAGCTGGAAACACCATATATTTT. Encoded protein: CASSLVGTAGNTIYF.